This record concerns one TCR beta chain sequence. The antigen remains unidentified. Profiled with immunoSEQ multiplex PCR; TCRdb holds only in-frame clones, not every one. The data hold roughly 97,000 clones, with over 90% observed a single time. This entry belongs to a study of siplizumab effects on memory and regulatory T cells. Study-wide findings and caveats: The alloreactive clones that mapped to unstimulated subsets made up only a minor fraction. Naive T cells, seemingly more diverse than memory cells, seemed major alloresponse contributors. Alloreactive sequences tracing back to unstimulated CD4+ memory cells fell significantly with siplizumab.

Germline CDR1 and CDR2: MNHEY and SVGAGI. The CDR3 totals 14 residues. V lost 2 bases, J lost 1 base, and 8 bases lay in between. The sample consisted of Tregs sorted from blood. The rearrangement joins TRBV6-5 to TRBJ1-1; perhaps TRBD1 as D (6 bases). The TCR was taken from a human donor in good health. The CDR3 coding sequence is TGTGCCAGCAGTTACGGGACAAGGAACACTGAAGCTTTCTTT. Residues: CASSYGTRNTEAFF.